What follows are 25 T cell receptor beta chains derived from one specimen sequenced in a study of control samples from healthy donors and cancer patients. Here immunoSEQ multiplex PCR was the method, and the copy in TCRdb shows in-frame clones only, minus some. The sample has tens of thousands of clones; 70% to 85% are singletons. Sequenced: PBMCs. All receptors derive from a man between 65 and 80 years old with lung cancer.

This chain links TRBV29-1 with TRBJ1-4; D is uncertain. Germline V gene data show CDR1 as SQVTM and CDR2 as ANQGSEA. Trimming cost V 7 bases and J 3 bases, with 15 bases left between them. This CDR3 comprises 14 residues. The CDR3 coding sequence is TGCAGCGCCGCCCCGGGAGCCTCTAATGAAAAACTGTTTTTT. As protein: CSAAPGASNEKLFF.

The rearrangement joins TRBV5-1 to TRBJ2-5; TRBD2 matches at 15 bases. Germline lookup yields CDR1 SGHRS and CDR2 YFSETQ. The CDR3 length is 18 residues. Trimming removed 4 bases from V and 2 bases from J; junction bases left unmatched: 9. CDR3 in amino acids: CASSPGLAGGLYQETQYF. The CDR3 coding sequence is TGCGCCAGCAGCCCGGGACTAGCGGGGGGCCTTTATCAAGAGACCCAGTACTTC.

This clone was counted ten times or more. V gene TRBV6-5 combines with J gene TRBJ2-7, with 8 bases aligning to TRBD1. The V gene end was trimmed by 5 bases and the J gene end by 0 bases; junction bases not matched to a gene: 3. In germline, CDR1 is MNHEY, CDR2 SVGAGI. This CDR3 region has 14 residues. The CDR3 here is CASSPDRVSYEQYF. The CDR3 coding sequence is TGTGCCAGCAGTCCGGACAGGGTCTCCTACGAGCAGTACTTC.

The V call is TRBV27, the J call TRBJ1-2; no clear D gene. V lost 7 bases to trimming and J lost 3 bases, with 6 bases between them. Per germline, CDR1 MNHEY and CDR2 SMNVEV (reference sequence). The CDR3 is made up of 11 amino acids. CDR3 bases: TGTGCCAGCAAGAGTGACTATGGCTACACCTTC. Translated: CASKSDYGYTF.

The rearrangement joins TRBV25-1 to TRBJ1-2; D is unresolved. The CDR3 has 13 residues. The germline V and J ends were trimmed by 1 base and 2 bases, with 5 bases remaining between them. In germline, CDR1 is MGHDK, CDR2 SYGVNS. The CDR3 reads CASSELGNYGYTF. CDR3 coding DNA: TGTGCCAGCAGTGAATTAGGAAACTATGGCTACACCTTC.

V gene TRBV5-4 combines with J gene TRBJ1-2; tentative D call: TRBD1 (6 bases). Germline CDR1 is SGHNT and CDR2 is YYREEE (reference sequence). Trimming took off 2 bases at V and 4 bases at J, with 9 bases between the two ends. The CDR3 contains 13 residues. CDR3: CASSLTGTYGYTF. The CDR3 coding sequence is TGTGCCAGCAGCTTAACAGGGACCTATGGCTACACCTTC. The variable domain in full, completed from reference TRBV5-4 and TRBJ1-2, reads ETGVTQSPTHLIKTRGQQVTLRCSSQSGHNTVSWYQQALGQGPQFIFQYYREEENGRGNFPPRFSGLQFPNYSSELNVNALELDDSALYLCASSLTGTYGYTFGSGTRLTVV.

The CDR3 spells CASSFASTDTQYF. The CDR3 region has the DNA TGTGCCAGCAGCTTTGCCTCCACAGATACGCAGTATTTT. The rearrangement uses TRBV7-9 and TRBJ2-3; D gene uncertain. V was trimmed by 3 bases and J by 2 bases, leaving 6 bases between them. Germline-derived CDR1 and CDR2 are SEHNR and FQNEAQ (reference sequence). CDR3 length equals 13 residues.

This chain uses TRBV6-5 with TRBJ1-2; D remains ambiguous. Germline assignment: CDR1 MNHEY and CDR2 SVGAGI. V shed 3 bases and J shed 1 base, with 9 bases lying between them. The CDR3 has 14 residues. The CDR3 region is CASSYGRYNYGYTF. In DNA, the CDR3 is TGTGCCAGCAGTTATGGTCGTTATAACTATGGCTACACCTTC.

The chain combines TRBV7-9 with TRBJ2-3; 12 nucleotides match TRBD2. Trimming cost V 5 bases and J 0 bases; bases outside gene matches: 9. Germline loops: CDR1 SEHNR, CDR2 FQNEAQ (reference sequence). This CDR3 spans 18 amino acids. The CDR3: CASSRGLAGSVSTDTQYF. CDR3 in DNA: TGTGCCAGCAGCCGTGGACTAGCGGGGAGTGTAAGCACAGATACGCAGTATTTT. The variable domain in full, completed from reference TRBV7-9 and TRBJ2-3, reads DTGVSQNPRHKITKRGQNVTFRCDPISEHNRLYWYRQTLGQGPEFLTYFQNEAQLEKSRLLSDRFSAERPKGSFSTLEIQRTEQGDSAMYLCASSRGLAGSVSTDTQYFGPGTRLTVL.

This chain uses TRBV7-3 with TRBJ2-1; TRBD1 matches at 11 bases. Trimming cost V 5 bases and J 5 bases; bases outside gene matches: 8. CDR3 length equals 16 residues. Per the germline V gene, CDR1 is SGHTA and CDR2 is FQGTGA. CDR3 amino acids: CASSLRDRGFNNEQFF. The CDR3 region has the DNA TGTGCCAGCAGCCTCCGGGACAGGGGGTTCAACAATGAGCAGTTCTTC.

This clone was found a few times. The V gene is TRBV4-1, the J gene TRBJ2-3; TRBD2 matches 14 bases. Germline CDR1 is MGHRA and CDR2 is YSYEKL. Unmatched junction bases numbered 7, after V lost 3 bases and J lost 2 bases. The CDR3 is 18 amino acids. Here the CDR3 reads CASSQRLAGGRFTDTQYF. The CDR3 DNA reads TGCGCCAGCAGCCAGAGACTAGCGGGGGGGCGGTTCACAGATACGCAGTATTTT.

This chain connects TRBV9 to TRBJ2-3; D perhaps matches TRBD1 (8 bases). The V gene lost 0 bases and the J gene lost 6 bases, with 17 bases spanning the gap. Germline V gene lookup returns CDR1 SGDLS and CDR2 YYNGEE. This CDR3 is built from 16 residues. The CDR3 bases are TGTGCCAGCAGCGTAGAAGCGGGACAGGTCCGTGATACGCAGTATTTT. Its protein product is CASSVEAGQVRDTQYF.

The CDR3 sequence: CARGSSYNSPLHF. For the CDR3, the DNA is TGTGCCAGAGGGAGCTCCTATAATTCACCCCTCCACTTT. V usage is TRBV2 and J usage is TRBJ1-6; unclear D gene. The ends were cut back, 9 bases at V and 0 bases at J, with 6 bases in the middle. CDR1 and CDR2 (germline): SNHLY, FYNNEI. The CDR3 spans 13 residues.

This clone was seen repeatedly, ten times or more. The V call is TRBV2, the J call TRBJ2-7; D gene uncertain. The ends were cut back, 6 bases at V and 3 bases at J, with 9 bases in the middle. Germline assignment: CDR1 SNHLY and CDR2 FYNNEI. The CDR3 totals 12 residues. CDR3 in amino acids: CASRDRSYEQYF. The CDR3 coding sequence is TGTGCCAGCAGGGACCGGAGCTACGAGCAGTACTTC.

The V gene is TRBV7-3, the J gene TRBJ1-3; D remains unclear. The length of the CDR3 is 14 residues. V was trimmed by 5 bases and J by 6 bases, leaving 14 bases between them. Germline V gene lookup returns CDR1 SGHTA and CDR2 FQGTGA. The chain's CDR3 is CASSMRGGENTIYF. The CDR3 bases are TGTGCCAGCAGCATGCGGGGAGGAGAAAACACCATATATTTT.

This clone was picked up a small number of times. J is TRBJ2-3 and V is TRBV6-1, with a tentative D call TRBD1 (5 bases). V lost 3 bases to trimming and J lost 3 bases, with 13 bases between them. Germline V lookup: CDR1 MNHNS, CDR2 SASEGT. This CDR3 has 15 amino acids. In DNA form, the CDR3 reads TGTGCCAGCAGTGAGCAGGGAAGGGTGACAGATACGCAGTATTTT. Amino acids: CASSEQGRVTDTQYF.

The chain links TRBV7-3 to TRBJ1-1, with TRBD1 as a possible D gene (5 bases). Trimming left V 1 base short and J 2 bases short, with 14 bases between. Looked up from germline, CDR1 is SGHTA and CDR2 is FQGTGA. The CDR3 has 16 amino acids. In nucleotides, the CDR3 is TGTGCCAGCAGCTTAAGGGCCCGGGACCCCAACACTGAAGCTTTCTTT. Protein product: CASSLRARDPNTEAFF.

The chain is built from TRBV6-5 and TRBJ2-3; no definite D call. The V end was cut by 6 bases, the J end by 10 bases, with 14 bases between. The germline V gene encodes CDR1 MNHEY and CDR2 SVGAGI. The CDR3 extends over 12 amino acids. CDR3 sequence reads: CASSPFSSAQYF. The DNA for the CDR3 is TGTGCCAGCAGCCCCTTTTCCAGTGCGCAGTATTTT.

The chain carries TRBV7-3 and TRBJ2-3, with 8 bases fitting TRBD2. The CDR3 sequence is 14 residues long. After removal of 4 bases from V and 4 bases from J, the junction contained 4 bases not matched to a gene. Looked up from germline, CDR1 is SGHTA and CDR2 is FQGTGA. This CDR3 reads CASSSRGAPDTQYF. As DNA, the CDR3 is TGTGCCAGCAGCTCGCGGGGGGCTCCAGATACGCAGTATTTT.

This clone has just one count. The CDR3 region is CASSDIQGAGEQYF. The DNA of the CDR3 is TGTGCCAGCAGTGATATTCAGGGGGCAGGGGAGCAGTACTTC. This chain connects TRBV2 to TRBJ2-7; 8 nucleotides agree with TRBD1. The V gene end was trimmed by 3 bases and the J gene end by 7 bases; junction bases not matched to a gene: 8. This CDR3 region has 14 residues. Germline values: CDR1 SNHLY, CDR2 FYNNEI.

V usage is TRBV27 and J usage is TRBJ2-1, with 10 bases that match TRBD2. V gave up 2 bases and J gave up 15 bases; unmatched junction bases: 7. This CDR3 comprises 13 residues. Germline lookup yields CDR1 MNHEY and CDR2 SMNVEV (reference sequence). CDR3 loop: CASSLQSGGVLFF. Here the CDR3 DNA reads TGTGCCAGCAGTTTACAGAGCGGGGGGGTTCTGTTCTTC.

The V and J genes are TRBV5-6 and TRBJ2-7; D remains ambiguous. Trimming removed 0 bases at V and 4 bases at J, with 5 bases between. The CDR3 length is 12 residues. CDR1 and CDR2 from the germline V gene are SGHDT and YYEEEE. The CDR3 DNA reads TGTGCCAGCAGCTTGGTTGGATACGAGCAGTACTTC. It encodes CASSLVGYEQYF.

This clone was seen only once. V usage is TRBV19 and J usage is TRBJ1-6; D uncertain. The CDR3 has 14 residues. Germline CDR1 is LNHDA and CDR2 is SQIVND (reference sequence). V was clipped by 3 bases and J by 8 bases, with 11 bases between them. CDR3 bases: TGTGCCAGTAGTATGGACCCCCGAGATTCACCCCTCCACTTT. Protein: CASSMDPRDSPLHF.

This clone has only one observation. This chain joins TRBV28 and TRBJ2-1, with 9 bases lining up with TRBD2. Germline values: CDR1 MDHEN, CDR2 SYDVKM. V shed 3 bases and J 4 bases; nucleotides not matched to a gene: 19. The CDR3 runs 20 residues. The CDR3 DNA sequence: TGTGCCAGCAGTTTCGTTGCGGGGGGGCCGAACTCTGGGAATTACAATGAGCAGTTCTTC. Translated, it gives CASSFVAGGPNSGNYNEQFF.

The V call is TRBV6-5, the J call TRBJ1-6, with D possibly TRBD1 on 6 matching bases. V dropped 9 bases and J dropped 8 bases, with 14 bases sitting between them. The CDR3 spans 13 residues. Germline CDR1 reads MNHEY; CDR2 reads SVGAGI. The CDR3 DNA sequence: TGTGCCAGTAACCGGGACATTGATTCACCCCTCCACTTT. As protein: CASNRDIDSPLHF.